This T cell receptor (beta chain) was identified in a study of shared clonotypes between healthy human individuals. Whole-study results and caveats: The diversity represented, both genetic and in exposure history, was limited by few donors.

CDR1 LNHDA and CDR2 SQIVND come from the germline V gene (reference sequence). The V and J ends lost 4 bases and 8 bases respectively, with 15 bases between them. The CDR3 sequence is 14 residues long. Replicate PCRs were loaded with approximately 300 ng DNA from unsorted PBMC, 30,000 or so T cell genomes. Generated by immunoSEQ multiplex PCR, the TCRdb table keeps only in-frame clones and is missing some. The sample lists some 500,000 clones; 79% were seen once. The sample holds one count of this clone. What it binds is unknown. The study drew all its donors from Caucasian adults living in Nashville, Tennessee.

The sequence derives from a woman aged 40 to 50 in good health. Some clones in this sample may be carry-over from other donors' samples. The chain is built from TRBV19 and TRBJ2-1, with a tentative D call TRBD2 (6 bases). Sequenced material: PBMCs. The CDR3 nucleotides are TGTGCCAGTAGTACCACAAATAGCGGACATGAGCAGTTCTTC. Its protein is CASSTTNSGHEQFF.